A selection of T cell receptor beta chains follows, all from one sample in a study of blood T cell repertoires in COVID-19. Produced via immunoSEQ multiplex PCR; TCRdb's table is partial and in-frame only. The table lists around 100,000 clones, approximately 80% of them singletons. Sequenced material: peripheral blood. These receptors came from a man aged 50-60 years with active or convalescent COVID-19. Both conserved end residues are part of each CDR3. Each record gives: D gene, clone size, J gene, V gene, CDR3 protein, CDR3 DNA. D genes are given only for firm matches. Only some rows state a clone size, as once, few, many or a class for expanded clones.

- - TRBJ2-3 TRBV4-2 CASSQATGESTDTQYF TGTGCCAGCAGCCAGGCAACGGGGGAGTCTACAGATACGCAGTATTTT
TRBD1 few TRBJ1-5 TRBV4-1 CASSLRTGGSYNQPQHF TGCGCCAGCAGCCTTAGGACAGGGGGCTCCTACAATCAGCCCCAGCATTTT
- - TRBJ2-1 TRBV9 CASSVAGSNEQFF TGTGCCAGCAGCGTAGCGGGTAGCAATGAGCAGTTCTTC
- - TRBJ2-7 TRBV6-5 CASLPQGTSYEQYF TGTGCCAGCCTACCACAGGGAACCTCCTACGAGCAGTACTTC
- few TRBJ2-2 TRBV10-3 CAISDPGLTGELFF TGTGCCATCAGTGACCCGGGTTTGACGGGGGAGCTGTTTTTT
- few TRBJ2-5 TRBV18 CASSPPRAEIRETQYF TGTGCCAGCTCACCACCGAGGGCGGAGATCAGGGAGACCCAGTACTTC
- once TRBJ2-1 TRBV11-3 CASSPLQGRVEGEQFF TGTGCCAGCAGCCCTCTCCAGGGGAGGGTGGAAGGCGAGCAGTTCTTC
TRBD2 once TRBJ2-1 TRBV6-5 CASSYSGTSANEQFF TGTGCCAGCAGTTACTCGGGGACTAGCGCAAATGAGCAGTTCTTC
- - TRBJ2-6 TRBV5-4 CASSPATNRAGANVLTF TGTGCCAGCAGCCCCGCGACTAACAGGGCCGGGGCCAACGTCCTGACTTTC
- - TRBJ2-7 TRBV5-8 CASSHQRSSYEQYF TGTGCCAGTTCCCATCAGAGGAGCTCCTACGAGCAGTACTTC
- - TRBJ1-1 TRBV7-8 CASSYQGGGTEAFF TGTGCCAGCAGCTACCAGGGAGGCGGCACTGAAGCTTTCTTT
- once TRBJ2-7 TRBV5-6 CASSLRGSYEQYF TGTGCCAGCAGCTTGAGGGGTTCCTACGAGCAGTACTTC
- - TRBJ2-1 TRBV2 CASSEQGHEQFF TGTGCCAGCAGTGAACAGGGCCATGAGCAGTTCTTC
TRBD1 - TRBJ1-2 TRBV24-1 CATSDPAGQGALDGYTF TGTGCCACCAGTGACCCCGCGGGACAGGGGGCCCTAGATGGCTACACCTTC
TRBD2 - TRBJ2-7 TRBV5-8 CASSWTSGPSYEQYF TGTGCCAGCAGTTGGACTAGCGGACCGTCCTACGAGCAGTACTTC
- - TRBJ1-2 TRBV5-1 CASSLARDTSGAIGGYTF TGCGCCAGCAGCTTGGCCCGGGACACCTCAGGGGCTATTGGTGGCTACACCTTC
- once TRBJ2-7 TRBV3-1/TRBV3-2 CASSQAGGEQYF TGTGCCAGCAGCCAGGCCGGAGGTGAGCAGTACTTC